The following is a T cell receptor beta chain sequence with its context. The germline V gene encodes CDR1 LGHNA and CDR2 YNFKEQ. The CDR3 has 13 amino acids. V lost 4 bases, J lost 5 bases, and 12 bases lay in between. The entry originates in a study of blood T cell repertoires in COVID-19. Study background: Material from acute and convalescent COVID-19 was sourced from the United States, Italy and Spain.

Sequencing was performed with immunoSEQ multiplex PCR; in TCRdb, only in-frame clones are kept and a portion is missing. The sample includes approximately 670,000 clones, around 90% of them seen just once. The receptor's source is a woman between 18 and 30 years old with acute or convalescent COVID-19. The sequencing input was peripheral blood. V gene TRBV4-2 combines with J gene TRBJ2-7, with a tentative D call TRBD2 (5 bases). The chain's CDR3 is CASSPRSGDEQYF. The CDR3 region has the DNA TGTGCCAGCAGCCCAAGGAGCGGTGACGAGCAGTACTTC.